Sequencing of this TCR beta chain was carried out in a study of beta chain features in type 1 diabetes. Study-level background: On cell yields, gender and age, patients and healthy donors were similar. Study-wide points: TCRB CDR3 length was moderately but significantly reduced in all four CD4+ subsets of Type 1 diabetes patients. PCR might show a preference for shorter templates, equally across patients and controls.

Sequencing targeted expressed TCRB transcripts, as all isolated RNA had been reverse transcribed. The method was immunoSEQ multiplex PCR; TCRdb's version includes in-frame clones alone and lacks a portion of them. The profile shows fewer than 650,000 clones, around 15% of them singletons. This CDR3 contains 15 residues. Germline V gene data show CDR1 as KGHSH and CDR2 as LQKENI. V was pared by 1 base and J by 1 base, with 10 bases between. Comments on this clone: Its target is unknown. Different DNA sequences within this sample yield the same CDR3.

The sequenced sample was naive CD4+ T cells from blood. This clonotype originated in a man aged 18 to 29 in good health. The V gene is TRBV18, the J gene TRBJ1-1; D might be TRBD1 (5 bases). CDR3 region: CASSPQRQGNTEAFF. DNA for the CDR3: TGTGCCAGCTCACCACAGAGGCAGGGGAACACTGAAGCTTTCTTT.